A selection of T cell receptor beta chains follows, all from one sample in a study of blood T cell repertoires in COVID-19. Sequenced by immunoSEQ multiplex PCR; TCRdb stores in-frame clones only, minus some. This sample carries 210,000 or so clones, less than 85% of them seen once, and the ten largest clones take approximately 8%. The material sequenced was peripheral blood. The receptors derive from a woman aged 80 or over with COVID-19, enrolled during active disease. CDR3s include the opening cysteine and the closing phenylalanine or tryptophan. Fields, in order: CDR3 length, V gene, D gene, J gene, clone size, CDR3 DNA, CDR3 protein. D genes are given only for firm matches. Size values are once, few and many counts, or a class for expanded clones, and some rows have none.

>15|TRBV24-1|TRBD2|TRBJ2-1|NA
TGTGCCACCAGTGATTTTACTAGCGGGATTTATGAGCAGTTCTTC
CATSDFTSGIYEQFF
>14|TRBV18|TRBD2|TRBJ2-7|NA
TGTGCCAGCTCACCAGGGCTAGCGGACTACGAGCAGTACTTC
CASSPGLADYEQYF
>15|TRBV5-5|NA|TRBJ1-6|NA
TGTGCCAGCAGCCCGGAAGGGGTGGGGAATTCACCCCTCCACTTT
CASSPEGVGNSPLHF
>12|TRBV6-5|NA|TRBJ2-1|NA
TGTGCCAGCAGAGAGAACGACGGGAAACAGTTCTTC
CASRENDGKQFF
>18|TRBV19|TRBD2|TRBJ2-2|NA
TGTGCCAGTAGTATCTCCTGGACTAGCGGGGCGAACACCGGGGAGCTGTTTTTT
CASSISWTSGANTGELFF
>15|TRBV19|NA|TRBJ2-7|few
TGTGCCAGTACCCGGGGGTCGACAGGGACCTACGAGCAGTACTTC
CASTRGSTGTYEQYF
>15|TRBV19|TRBD2|TRBJ2-7|NA
TGTGCCAGTAGTACTTTAGCGGGAGGGCCCTACGAGCAGTACTTC
CASSTLAGGPYEQYF
>15|TRBV25-1|TRBD1|TRBJ1-2|many
TGTGCCAGCAGTGCCCGGGACAGGGGAGGCTATGGCTACACCTTC
CASSARDRGGYGYTF
>15|TRBV9|TRBD1|TRBJ1-1|NA
TGTGCCAGCAGCGTAGGCATCAGGGGGACTTTCGAAGCTTTCTTT
CASSVGIRGTFEAFF
>16|TRBV29-1|TRBD1|TRBJ1-2|NA
TGCAGCGTTGAAGATTGGGGACAGGGGGCTGGCTATGGCTACACCTTC
CSVEDWGQGAGYGYTF
>14|TRBV24-1|NA|TRBJ1-2|NA
TGTGCCACCAGCGAGGACAGCGTTAACTATGGCTACACCTTC
CATSEDSVNYGYTF
>15|TRBV18|TRBD1|TRBJ2-5|NA
TGTGCCAGCTCGCCAGGGGGACAGGCCCTCCAGACCCAGTACTTC
CASSPGGQALQTQYF
>14|TRBV7-7|TRBD2|TRBJ2-5|NA
TGTGCTAGCAGCTCCGGGACTAGCGCGGAGACCCAGTACTTC
CASSSGTSAETQYF
>14|TRBV6-5|TRBD1|TRBJ2-7|NA
TGTGCCAGCAGTTATCTGGACAGGGGGTACGAGCAGTACTTC
CASSYLDRGYEQYF
>13|TRBV7-9|NA|TRBJ2-7|NA
TGTGCCACCGGCCAGGGGCGGACCTACGAGCAGTACTTC
CATGQGRTYEQYF
>13|TRBV28|NA|TRBJ1-1|NA
TGTGCCAGCGTATGGGGGCTGGACACTGAAGCTTTCTTT
CASVWGLDTEAFF
>12|TRBV18|NA|TRBJ1-5|NA
TGTGCCAGCTCCGGGGGGGGTCAGCCCCAGCATTTT
CASSGGGQPQHF
>13|TRBV2|TRBD1|TRBJ1-1|NA
TGTGCCAGCGTCCGGGACAGCAACACTGAAGCTTTCTTT
CASVRDSNTEAFF
>13|TRBV12-3/TRBV12-4|NA|TRBJ1-4|NA
TGTGCCAGCAGCCCCGACAGTCGCCAAAAACTGTTTTTT
CASSPDSRQKLFF
>14|TRBV19|NA|TRBJ2-3|NA
TGTGCCAGTTCGACTATGTGGGGCACAGATACGCAGTATTTT
CASSTMWGTDTQYF
>12|TRBV12-3/TRBV12-4|NA|TRBJ1-1|NA
TGTGCCAGCAGTTTACGGGGGACTGAAGCTTTCTTT
CASSLRGTEAFF
>14|TRBV3-1/TRBV3-2|TRBD1|TRBJ1-6|NA
TGTGCCAGCAGCGTCGGGACAGTCGATTCACCCCTCCACTTT
CASSVGTVDSPLHF
>17|TRBV5-4|TRBD1|TRBJ2-7|NA
TGTGCCAGCAGCCCGACAGGGGGCGGCGTTTTCGCCTACGAGCAGTACTTC
CASSPTGGGVFAYEQYF
>15|TRBV7-2|NA|TRBJ2-1|NA
TGTGCCAGCAGTCAAGACGCGGGGGCGGCGGGTGAGCAGTTCTTC
CASSQDAGAAGEQFF
>16|TRBV3-1/TRBV3-2|NA|TRBJ1-4|NA
TGTGCCAGCAGCCACGGACAGACTCTTGGGTGGGAAAAACTGTTTTTT
CASSHGQTLGWEKLFF
>14|TRBV6-5|NA|TRBJ1-3|NA
TGTGCCAGCAGCCAAGCCCCCTTTGGAAACACCATATATTTT
CASSQAPFGNTIYF
>12|TRBV5-1|TRBD1|TRBJ2-7|NA
TGCGCCAGCAGCTCACAGGGGATCGAGCAGTACTTC
CASSSQGIEQYF
>13|TRBV5-1|NA|TRBJ2-7|NA
TGCGCCAGCAGCTTGACGCAGGCCTACGAGCAGTACTTC
CASSLTQAYEQYF
>14|TRBV6-2/TRBV6-3|NA|TRBJ1-5|NA
TGTGCCAGCAGTGCTGCAGGGCGGACTCAGCCCCAGCATTTT
CASSAAGRTQPQHF
>15|TRBV7-2|TRBD1|TRBJ2-1|NA
TGTGCCAGCAGCTTTGGGACAGGGGCCTACAATGAGCAGTTCTTC
CASSFGTGAYNEQFF
>13|TRBV6-5|TRBD1|TRBJ2-1|NA
TGTGCCAGCGCCTGGGACAGGGGTGTTGAGCAGTTCTTC
CASAWDRGVEQFF
>16|TRBV15|NA|TRBJ2-2|NA
TGTGCCACCAGCAGAGATTGGGGCGTAGGCGTAGGGGAGCTGTTTTTT
CATSRDWGVGVGELFF
>12|TRBV2|NA|TRBJ2-3|few
TGTGCCAGCAGTGATCGACAAAATACGCAGTATTTT
CASSDRQNTQYF
>14|TRBV14|NA|TRBJ2-2|NA
TGTGCCAGCAGCCAAGTAGCGGACACCGGGGAGCTGTTTTTT
CASSQVADTGELFF
>16|TRBV4-1|TRBD2|TRBJ2-5|NA
TGCGCCAGCAGCCAAGACCCTAGCGGGAGGTCAGAGACCCAGTACTTC
CASSQDPSGRSETQYF
>15|TRBV25-1|NA|TRBJ2-1|NA
TGTGCCAGCAGTGAATTTAGGGGTCTCTACAATGAGCAGTTCTTC
CASSEFRGLYNEQFF
>15|TRBV18|TRBD2|TRBJ2-5|NA
TGTGCCAGCTCACCCCGGACTAGCGGGCAAGAGACCCAGTACTTC
CASSPRTSGQETQYF
>16|TRBV27|TRBD1|TRBJ2-1|NA
TGTGCCAGCAGTTTTCCCGGACAGGGGGGCTTTGGTGAGCAGTTCTTC
CASSFPGQGGFGEQFF
>10|TRBV2|NA|TRBJ2-5|NA
TGTGCCAGCCGGTTGGAGACCCAGTACTTC
CASRLETQYF
>12|TRBV3-1/TRBV3-2|NA|TRBJ1-1|once
TGTGCCAGCGGACAGCTGAACACTGAAGCTTTCTTT
CASGQLNTEAFF
>15|TRBV19|TRBD1|TRBJ2-2|few
TGTGCCAGTACCGAATGGGCAGGGGGCACCGGGGAGCTGTTTTTT
CASTEWAGGTGELFF
>13|TRBV19|NA|TRBJ2-7|NA
TGTGCCAGTAGTGTGACAGTAACCTACGAGCAGTACTTC
CASSVTVTYEQYF
>13|TRBV12-3/TRBV12-4|NA|TRBJ2-1|NA
TGTGCCAGCAGTTTAGGACAGAACAATGAGCAGTTCTTC
CASSLGQNNEQFF
>14|TRBV24-1|NA|TRBJ2-3|NA
TGTGCCACCAGTGAGGGGGCTAGTTACCGTCCGCAGTATTTT
CATSEGASYRPQYF